A selection of T cell receptor beta chains follows, all from one sample in a study of siplizumab effects on memory and regulatory T cells. Measured with immunoSEQ multiplex PCR; TCRdb has only the in-frame clones, and not every one. The sample has approximately 120,000 clones; around 90% are singletons. The material sequenced was Tregs sorted from blood. The source of these receptors is a human donor in good health. The CDR3 runs from the conserved cysteine through the conserved F or W.

V: TRBV10-2; J: TRBJ1-1; CDR3: CASRRNTEAFF
V: TRBV7-8; J: TRBJ1-2; CDR3: CASSLEARGGYGYTF
V: TRBV5-1; J: TRBJ1-1; CDR3: CASSLGARNTEAFF
V: TRBV28; J: TRBJ1-2; CDR3: CASSLYQSEGGYTF
V: TRBV12-5; J: TRBJ2-5; CDR3: CASARGAGSGETQYF
V: TRBV9; J: TRBJ1-2; CDR3: CASSVGRDMGYTF
V: TRBV10-3; J: TRBJ2-2; CDR3: CAISESPRAGELFF
V: TRBV9; J: TRBJ2-1; CDR3: CASSVFRGSSYNEQFF
V: TRBV7-9; J: TRBJ1-1; CDR3: CASSPLDTTFF
V: TRBV30; J: TRBJ1-5; CDR3: CAWSVLRGAQPQHF
V: TRBV12-2; J: TRBJ2-3; CDR3: CASRLRGLLAGVRPDTQYF
V: TRBV6-5; J: TRBJ2-1; CDR3: CASSYSGEQFF
V: TRBV5-1; J: TRBJ2-3; CDR3: CASSPMGGGDTQYF
V: TRBV5-4; J: TRBJ1-2; CDR3: CASSIPGQGASYGYTF
V: TRBV7-8; J: TRBJ1-2; CDR3: CASSRGQGETYGYTF
V: TRBV10-1; J: TRBJ2-7; CDR3: CASRETGYEQYF
V: TRBV27; J: TRBJ2-2; CDR3: CASSLEGIGELFF
V: TRBV7-9; J: TRBJ2-3; CDR3: CASSPKTGARRTDTQYF
V: TRBV19; J: TRBJ2-1; CDR3: CASSGGGPGREQFF
V: TRBV12-5; J: TRBJ2-3; CDR3: CASGLGTTDTDTQYF
V: TRBV7-9; J: TRBJ2-7; CDR3: CASSPPWVGRLAEQYF